The 17 T cell receptor beta chains below were found in one sample sequenced in a study of PD-1 blockade in classical Hodgkin lymphoma. Sample time point: cycle 4 day 1 (C4D1), after 5 to 7 weeks of nivolumab. Brentuximab vedotin exposure varied among the patients, all of whom had relapsed after autologous stem cell transplantation. Assay used: immunoSEQ multiplex PCR; TCRdb lists only in-frame clones, some missing. Counted here are 90,000 to 110,000 clones, roughly 90% occurring once; the ten biggest clones make up 15% to 20%. The specimen comprised peripheral blood mononuclear cells (PBMCs), sampled before the fourth cycle of nivolumab. The receptor set was obtained from a human donor with classical Hodgkin lymphoma.

The J gene is TRBJ2-5, the V gene TRBV5-4; 8 nucleotides match TRBD2. From germline, CDR1 is SGHNT and CDR2 YYREEE (reference sequence). The CDR3 runs to 14 residues. V shed 4 bases, J shed 2 bases, and the junction held 4 bases outside the gene matches. The CDR3 is CASSTGGTQETQYF. The CDR3, as DNA: TGTGCCAGCAGCACGGGGGGGACACAAGAGACCCAGTACTTC.

The V and J genes are TRBV5-1 and TRBJ2-5; D unresolved. This CDR3 has 11 amino acids. V shed 4 bases and J shed 5 bases, with 6 bases lying between them. Looked up from germline, CDR1 is SGHRS and CDR2 is YFSETQ. This CDR3 is CASSTRETQYF. The CDR3 DNA is TGCGCCAGCAGCACCCGTGAGACCCAGTACTTC.

In its sample, this clone was seen once. The V gene is TRBV27, the J gene TRBJ1-6; TRBD1 agrees at 7 bases. Germline lookup yields CDR1 MNHEY and CDR2 SMNVEV (reference sequence). This CDR3 region has 18 residues. Unmatched junction bases numbered 15, after V lost 3 bases and J lost 7 bases. The CDR3 bases are TGTGCCAGCAGTTTTTTAGGACTACCGGGACAGTTAAATTCACCCCTCCACTTT. Translated: CASSFLGLPGQLNSPLHF.

This chain links TRBV6-6 with TRBJ1-2, with D possibly TRBD1 on 6 matching bases. The CDR3 contains 15 residues. V was pared by 6 bases and J by 0 bases, with 14 bases between. Germline CDR1 MNHNY, CDR2 SVGAGI (reference sequence). CDR3: CASSRQALANYGYTF. The CDR3, as DNA: TGTGCCAGCAGCAGACAGGCGCTAGCTAACTATGGCTACACCTTC.

CDR3 residues: CASSQYGAEQYF. The CDR3 nucleotides read TGTGCCAGCAGCCAGTACGGGGCCGAGCAGTACTTC. V gene TRBV4-2 combines with J gene TRBJ2-7, with D perhaps given as TRBD1 or TRBD2 (5 bases each). Germline CDR1 is LGHNA and CDR2 is YNFKEQ. V dropped 3 bases and J dropped 6 bases, with 9 bases sitting between them. The CDR3 covers 12 residues.

The CDR3 protein is CASSFYSGSIYEQFF. CDR3 DNA sequence: TGTGCCAGCAGCTTTTATAGCGGGAGTATATATGAGCAGTTCTTC. The V call is TRBV7-2, the J call TRBJ2-1, with 9 positions matching TRBD2. CDR1 SGHTA and CDR2 FQGNSA come from the germline V gene. Trimming removed 3 bases from V and 8 bases from J; junction bases left unmatched: 8. This CDR3 has 15 residues. Complete variable domain (other parts from reference TRBV7-2 and TRBJ2-1): GAGVSQSPSNKVTEKGKDVELRCDPISGHTALYWYRQSLGQGLEFLIYFQGNSAPDKSGLPSDRFSAERTGGSVSTLTIQRTQQEDSAVYLCASSFYSGSIYEQFFGPGTRLTVL.

V usage is TRBV18 and J usage is TRBJ1-1; possibly TRBD1 for D (6 bases). The V gene's germline CDR1 is KGHSH and CDR2 LQKENI. This CDR3 has 15 residues. Trimming stripped 0 bases from V and 0 bases from J, with 8 bases between. The CDR3 DNA sequence: TGTGCCAGCTCACCACCTTGGACAGTGAACACTGAAGCTTTCTTT. It translates to CASSPPWTVNTEAFF.

This chain uses TRBV7-6 with TRBJ2-7, with 7 nucleotides matching TRBD1. J was trimmed by 0 bases and V by 5 bases; bases with no gene match: 7. The CDR3 length is 15 residues. Germline V lookup: CDR1 SGHVS, CDR2 FNYEAQ. CDR3 loop: CASSISGTASYEQYF. CDR3 bases: TGTGCCAGCAGCATTTCCGGGACAGCCTCCTACGAGCAGTACTTC.

CDR3 bases: TGCGCCAGCAGCTTGGAAGTCAATGAGCAGTTCTTC. This gives the protein CASSLEVNEQFF. The chain employs TRBV5-1 and TRBJ2-1; D is unresolved. Germline assignment: CDR1 SGHRS and CDR2 YFSETQ. Trimming cost V 0 bases and J 6 bases, with 4 bases left between them. CDR3 length: 12 residues.

The J gene is TRBJ2-7, the V gene TRBV7-9, with 14 bases that match TRBD2. The CDR3 spans 17 residues. After removal of 5 bases from V and 6 bases from J, the junction contained 12 bases not matched to a gene. Looked up from germline, CDR1 is SEHNR and CDR2 is FQNEAQ (reference sequence). CDR3 amino acids: CASSILGLGLAGVEQYF. The DNA for the CDR3 is TGTGCCAGCAGCATACTCGGCCTGGGACTAGCGGGAGTCGAGCAGTACTTC.

This chain links TRBV28 with TRBJ2-7; TRBD1 aligns across 12 bases. The germline CDR1 and CDR2 sequences are MDHEN and SYDVKM. The CDR3 spans 15 residues. With V trimmed by 6 bases and J by 5 bases, 8 bases remained unmatched. The CDR3 region is CASRFGDRGPNEQYF. CDR3 bases: TGTGCCAGCAGGTTCGGGGACAGGGGGCCCAACGAGCAGTACTTC.

This clone has more than one count but fewer than ten. The chain combines TRBV5-4 with TRBJ2-4; 9 nucleotides match TRBD1. CDR1 is SGHNT and CDR2 is YYREEE in the germline V gene (reference sequence). This CDR3 is built from 16 residues. V dropped 4 bases and J dropped 9; count of bases not matched to a gene: 14. The CDR3 DNA sequence: TGTGCCAGCAGCCCTACAGGGGGCGAACTAATCGGCATTCAGTACTTC. Translation: CASSPTGGELIGIQYF.

The rearrangement joins TRBV11-3 to TRBJ2-7; 7 nucleotides line up with TRBD1. The CDR3 runs to 14 residues. The trim removed 5 bases at V and 5 bases at J, leaving 9 bases unmatched. Germline loops: CDR1 SGHNT, CDR2 YENEEA. The CDR3 region has the DNA TGTGCCAGCAGCCGAGGTGAGGGGGCCGACGAGCAGTACTTC. Translating gives CASSRGEGADEQYF. The whole variable domain, remainder taken from reference TRBV11-3 and TRBJ2-7, is EAGVVQSPRYKIIEKKQPVAFWCNPISGHNTLYWYLQNLGQGPELLIRYENEEAVDDSQLPKDRFSAERLKGVDSTLKIQPAELGDSAVYLCASSRGEGADEQYFGPGTRLTVT.

DNA of the CDR3: TGCGCCAGCAGCGGGGACAGGGCCTCCTACGAGCAGTACTTC. Its protein product is CASSGDRASYEQYF. The V and J genes are TRBV5-1 and TRBJ2-7; 9 positions match TRBD1. The ends lost 4 bases at V and 0 bases at J; junction bases unmatched: 2. Germline V CDR1 and CDR2: SGHRS, YFSETQ. There are 14 residues in the CDR3.

Of note for this clone: The junction differs from germline at one of its ends, possibly a read error. The CDR3 protein is CASSLVSGPGALYYEQYF. The CDR3 coding sequence is TGTGCTAGCAGCTTAGTATCAGGCCCCGGAGCCCTTTATTACGAGCAGTACTTC. This chain links TRBV7-7 with TRBJ2-7; D gene ambiguous. The germline CDR1 and CDR2 sequences are SSHAT and FNYEAQ (reference sequence). The CDR3 has 18 residues. The full variable domain, with the rest looked up from reference TRBV7-7 and TRBJ2-7, is GAGVSQSPRYKVTKRGQDVTLRCDPISSHATLYWYQQALGQGPEFLTYFNYEAQPDKSGLPSDRFSAERPEGSISTLTIQRTEQRDSAMYRCASSLVSGPGALYYEQYFGPGTRLTVT.

The CDR3 DNA is TGTGCCAGCAGCTTAGGGGGAGGTTTGTTTAGGGACGAGCAGTACTTC. Translating gives CASSLGGGLFRDEQYF. This chain joins TRBV7-8 and TRBJ2-7; TRBD2 might be the D (6 bases). The CDR3 extends over 16 amino acids. Trimming shortened V by 1 base and J by 5 bases, and 18 bases separated the two germline ends. The germline V gene encodes CDR1 SGHVS and CDR2 FQNEAQ. Filled out from reference TRBV7-8 and TRBJ2-7, the complete variable domain reads GAGVSQSPRYKVAKRGQDVALRCDPISGHVSLFWYQQALGQGPEFLTYFQNEAQLDKSGLPSDRFFAERPEGSVSTLKIQRTQQEDSAVYLCASSLGGGLFRDEQYFGPGTRLTVT.

This clone has just a few counts. The rearrangement uses TRBV9 and TRBJ2-6; 9 nucleotides line up with TRBD1. This CDR3 is 17 amino acids long. The V segment lost 4 bases and the J segment 0 bases; nucleotides outside the gene matches: 5. Per germline, CDR1 SGDLS and CDR2 YYNGEE. The CDR3 region is CASSPGTGISGANVLTF. The DNA of the CDR3 is TGTGCCAGCAGCCCCGGGACAGGGATCTCTGGGGCCAACGTCCTGACTTTC.